The rows below give T cell receptor beta chains drawn from one sample of a study of blood T cell repertoires in COVID-19. Assay used: immunoSEQ multiplex PCR; TCRdb lists only in-frame clones, some missing. The sample carries around 200,000 clones, roughly nine tenths recorded once. Input material: peripheral blood. The receptors were gathered from a man in his forties with active or convalescent COVID-19. Both conserved end residues are part of each CDR3. D genes are given only for firm matches. Where a row states a size, it is once, few, many or the class of an expanded clone; other rows omit it.

TRBJ1-5	NA	NA	TRBV25-1	CASSEAGRLEQPQHF	TGTGCCAGCAGTGAAGCGGGGAGACTAGAGCAGCCCCAGCATTTT
TRBJ2-5	NA	NA	TRBV9	CASSVEGWQTQYF	TGTGCCAGCAGCGTAGAGGGGTGGCAGACCCAGTACTTC
TRBJ2-3	TRBD2	NA	TRBV11-2	CASSPRRTASGGDTQYF	TGTGCCAGCAGCCCTCGACGGACGGCTAGCGGGGGGGATACGCAGTATTTT
TRBJ2-1	TRBD2	NA	TRBV11-3	CASSLVLAVYNEQFF	TGTGCCAGCAGCTTAGTACTAGCGGTCTACAATGAGCAGTTCTTC
TRBJ1-5	NA	NA	TRBV28	CASSFFHSNQPQHF	TGTGCCAGCAGTTTTTTTCATAGCAATCAGCCCCAGCATTTT
TRBJ1-5	NA	NA	TRBV21-1	CASSKGGTLHLSQPQHF	TGTGCCAGCAGCAAGGGAGGGACCCTACACCTTTCACAGCCCCAGCATTTT
TRBJ1-5	NA	few	TRBV6-5	CASRGDQPQHF	TGTGCCAGCCGGGGAGATCAGCCCCAGCATTTT
TRBJ2-2	TRBD1	NA	TRBV5-1	CASSHGTGGRELFF	TGCGCCAGCAGCCACGGGACAGGCGGCCGGGAGCTGTTTTTT
TRBJ2-2	NA	NA	TRBV24-1	CATGTFNTGELFF	TGTGCCACAGGGACTTTCAACACCGGGGAGCTGTTTTTT
TRBJ1-4	NA	NA	TRBV15	CATSRVGRSQLFF	TGTGCCACCAGCAGAGTGGGCAGGTCCCAACTGTTTTTT
TRBJ1-2	TRBD1	NA	TRBV6-5	CASSFRGYGYGYTF	TGTGCCAGCAGTTTCAGGGGGTACGGCTATGGCTACACCTTC
TRBJ2-7	TRBD1	NA	TRBV15	CATSRARTGGTEQYF	TGTGCCACCAGCAGAGCTAGGACAGGGGGAACCGAGCAGTACTTC
TRBJ2-7	TRBD2	NA	TRBV5-1	CASSPLAGGNEQYF	TGCGCCAGCAGCCCTCTAGCGGGGGGGAACGAGCAGTACTTC
TRBJ1-1	TRBD1	NA	TRBV13	CASSSNQQGAQGEAFF	TGTGCCAGCAGCTCCAACCAACAGGGGGCGCAAGGTGAAGCTTTCTTT
TRBJ2-4	NA	NA	TRBV4-1	CASSQVATVAKNIQYF	TGCGCCAGCAGCCAAGTTGCTACCGTAGCCAAAAACATTCAGTACTTC
TRBJ1-4	TRBD1	NA	TRBV11-1	CASSRTGSATNEKLFF	TGTGCCAGCAGTCGGACAGGGAGCGCAACTAATGAAAAACTGTTTTTT
TRBJ2-1	NA	NA	TRBV24-1	CATSDSGQPEQFF	TGTGCCACCAGTGATTCCGGACAGCCTGAGCAGTTCTTC
TRBJ2-3	TRBD2	NA	TRBV27	CASSLLASGSIDTQYF	TGTGCCAGCAGTTTATTAGCTAGCGGGAGTATAGATACGCAGTATTTT
TRBJ2-2	TRBD1	NA	TRBV11-3	CARGTGATGELFF	TGTGCCAGGGGGACAGGGGCAACCGGGGAGCTGTTTTTT
TRBJ1-3	NA	NA	TRBV11-2	CASSRVFGREMRDTIYF	TGTGCCAGCAGCCGAGTTTTCGGTCGGGAAATGAGGGACACCATATATTTT
TRBJ2-7	TRBD2	NA	TRBV10-3	CAISESASGGYEQYF	TGTGCCATCAGTGAGTCCGCTAGCGGGGGTTACGAGCAGTACTTC
TRBJ2-7	TRBD1	once	TRBV5-4	CASSPAGTGHEQYF	TGTGCCAGCAGCCCTGCTGGGACAGGGCACGAGCAGTACTTC
TRBJ1-1	NA	NA	TRBV2	CASGRGEMNTEAFF	TGTGCCAGCGGGAGGGGAGAGATGAACACTGAAGCTTTCTTT
TRBJ1-2	TRBD1	NA	TRBV27	CASSVQGNYGYTF	TGTGCCAGCTCAGTACAGGGGAACTATGGCTACACCTTC
TRBJ1-3	NA	NA	TRBV28	CASSLGGGAASDTIYF	TGTGCCAGCAGTTTAGGGGGGGGCGCCGCCTCGGACACCATATATTTT
TRBJ2-7	NA	NA	TRBV28	CASSPGGFENEQYF	TGTGCCAGCAGTCCAGGGGGGTTTGAGAACGAGCAGTACTTC
TRBJ2-6	NA	NA	TRBV11-2	CASSLVGGGANVLTF	TGTGCCAGCAGCTTAGTCGGTGGTGGGGCCAACGTCCTGACTTTC
TRBJ1-1	NA	NA	TRBV19	CASTTGITEAFF	TGTGCCAGTACCACCGGGATTACTGAAGCTTTCTTT
TRBJ2-1	TRBD1	once	TRBV2	CASSRSWTGQYNEQFF	TGTGCCAGCAGCCGATCGTGGACAGGTCAATACAATGAGCAGTTCTTC
TRBJ1-4	TRBD1	NA	TRBV9	CASSVAGTDEKLFF	TGTGCCAGCAGCGTAGCCGGGACAGACGAAAAACTGTTTTTT
TRBJ1-2	TRBD1	NA	TRBV28	CASSTGEDGYTF	TGTGCCAGCAGCACAGGGGAGGATGGCTACACCTTC
TRBJ1-3	NA	NA	TRBV2	CASSEDRFSGNTIYF	TGTGCCAGCAGTGAAGACCGGTTCTCTGGAAACACCATATATTTT
TRBJ2-7	TRBD2	NA	TRBV28	CASRPTGGGSYEQYF	TGTGCCAGCAGACCGACCGGCGGGGGCTCCTACGAGCAGTACTTC
TRBJ2-1	TRBD1	NA	TRBV5-1	CASSKGGRGTGNNEQFF	TGCGCCAGCAGCAAGGGCGGTCGAGGGACAGGAAACAATGAGCAGTTCTTC
TRBJ2-7	NA	NA	TRBV28	CASSFLPYYEQYF	TGTGCCAGCAGTTTCCTTCCCTACTACGAGCAGTACTTC
TRBJ1-2	TRBD1	few	TRBV3-1/TRBV3-2	CASSQGYGDSYGYTF	TGTGCCAGCAGCCAAGGTTATGGGGACAGCTATGGCTACACCTTC
TRBJ1-1	TRBD1	few	TRBV7-9	CASSFRDRGAAEAFF	TGTGCCAGCAGCTTCCGGGACAGGGGTGCGGCTGAAGCTTTCTTT
TRBJ2-1	NA	NA	TRBV7-8	CASSSIRLDMSSYNEQFF	TGTGCCAGCAGCTCGATTAGGTTAGACATGAGCTCCTACAATGAGCAGTTCTTC
TRBJ2-7	TRBD1	few	TRBV27	CASTPTHSGTGVDEQYF	TGTGCCAGCACCCCTACCCACTCCGGGACAGGGGTTGACGAGCAGTACTTC
TRBJ2-3	TRBD2	NA	TRBV6-6	CASSRPELAGGQLKGGDTQYF	TGTGCCAGCAGCCGGCCAGAACTAGCGGGAGGACAACTCAAAGGGGGAGATACGCAGTATTTT
TRBJ1-4	NA	once	TRBV5-6	CASSLRQVNEKLFF	TGTGCCAGCAGCTTGAGGCAGGTTAATGAAAAACTGTTTTTT
TRBJ2-1	NA	once	TRBV7-8	CASSLVPGFNEQFF	TGTGCCAGCAGCTTAGTACCGGGATTCAATGAGCAGTTCTTC
TRBJ2-5	TRBD1	NA	TRBV7-9	CASSLGTGETQYF	TGTGCCAGCAGCTTAGGGACAGGGGAGACCCAGTACTTC
TRBJ2-3	NA	NA	TRBV27	CASSLPGPRTQYF	TGTGCCAGCAGTCTCCCAGGGCCCCGCACGCAGTATTTT
TRBJ2-7	TRBD1	NA	TRBV6-2/TRBV6-3	CASSLSTGGTAYEQYF	TGTGCCAGCAGTTTGTCTACAGGGGGCACTGCCTACGAGCAGTACTTC
TRBJ1-2	NA	NA	TRBV9	CASSVTGARDGYTF	TGTGCCAGCAGCGTGACGGGTGCGAGGGATGGCTACACCTTC
TRBJ1-2	NA	NA	TRBV10-1	CASTRRGNYGYTF	TGCGCCAGCACTCGCAGGGGTAACTATGGCTACACCTTC
TRBJ1-3	TRBD1	NA	TRBV5-6	CASSWRDRAWSGNTIYF	TGTGCCAGCAGCTGGAGGGACAGGGCTTGGTCTGGAAACACCATATATTTT
TRBJ1-1	NA	NA	TRBV29-1	CSVEDRQGGITEAFF	TGCAGCGTTGAAGATCGGCAGGGCGGGATCACTGAAGCTTTCTTT
TRBJ1-2	TRBD1	NA	TRBV28	CASSFTGTGGTYGYTF	TGTGCCAGCAGTTTTACCGGGACAGGGGGTACCTATGGCTACACCTTC
TRBJ1-5	NA	few	TRBV9	CASSAGGTVNQPQHF	TGTGCCAGCAGCGCGGGCGGGACGGTCAATCAGCCCCAGCATTTT
TRBJ2-6	NA	NA	TRBV19	CASRVGSSGANVLTF	TGTGCCAGTAGGGTAGGGAGCTCTGGGGCCAACGTCCTGACTTTC
TRBJ2-5	TRBD1	NA	TRBV7-9	CASSSGFSRGETQYF	TGTGCCAGCAGCTCCGGATTTTCCAGGGGGGAGACCCAGTACTTC